The 7 T cell receptor beta chains given below trace back to one sample, sequenced in a study of blood T cells in healthy people across ages. It was with a sample-barcoded 5' primer and a J-beta primer mix that a second PCR of about 7 to 12 cycles was run. TCRdb fed the 5' RACE reads into MiXCR, producing one record per CDR3 protein. Of around 1,000,000 distinct CDR3 sequences listed, approximately 25% are singletons. The same sample was also studied in work on T cells of mothers and their children.

The sample was blood. These receptors came from a girl between 2 and 10 years old in good health.

The V call is TRBV19, the J call TRBJ1-2; D not certain. CDR3 size: 11 residues. V lost 6 bases and J 4 bases, leaving 6 bases between the germline ends. CDR1 LNHDA and CDR2 SQIVND come from the germline V gene (reference sequence). The CDR3 bases are TGTGCCAGTAGATCGGGCTATGGCTACACCTTC. This translates into CASRSGYGYTF.

The chain employs TRBV9 and TRBJ2-7, with 13 nucleotides matching TRBD2. The CDR3 has 17 amino acids. Germline CDR1 and CDR2: SGDLS and YYNGEE. Losses at the gene ends were 1 base for V and 1 base for J; bases not matched to a gene: 5. CDR3 region: CASSVTPGLAGSYEQYF. In DNA form, the CDR3 reads TGTGCCAGCAGCGTAACCCCGGGACTAGCGGGATCCTACGAGCAGTACTTC.

In its sample, this clonotype was seen a few times. CDR3 loop: CASSQPGQGYEQYF. CDR3 coding DNA: TGCGCCAGCAGCCAACCGGGACAGGGATACGAGCAGTACTTC. The chain joins TRBV4-1 to TRBJ2-1, with 9 bases that match TRBD1. The DNA end is more similar to TRBJ2-7, so the J call may be wrong. The CDR3 is 14 residues long. Germline V gene sequence: CDR1 MGHRA, CDR2 YSYEKL.

This clonotype showed up just a few times. The chain couples TRBV20-1 to TRBJ2-7; D might be TRBD2 (5 bases). From germline, CDR1 is DFQATT and CDR2 SNEGSKA (reference sequence). The CDR3 has 13 amino acids. Trimming shortened V by 5 bases and J by 8 bases, and 19 bases separated the two germline ends. The CDR3 DNA sequence: TGCAGTGCTTCGGGATTCACGCCTACCCAGCAGTACTTC. Encoded protein: CSASGFTPTQQYF.

In this sample, this clonotype turned up many times. This may be a read error: a much more frequent sequence differs by one nucleotide. The rearrangement uses TRBV18 and TRBJ2-5, with a weak D call TRBD2 (5 bases). CDR3 length: 15 amino acids. CDR1 is KGHSH and CDR2 is LQKENI in the germline V gene. CDR3 nucleotide sequence: TGTGCCAGCTCACCAGAAGGTAGCATGGGAGAGACCCAGTGCTTC. Its translation is CASSPEGSMGETQCF. Together with reference TRBV18 and TRBJ2-5, the CDR3 gives the full variable domain: NAGVMQNPRHLVRRRGQEARLRCSPMKGHSHVYWYRQLPEEGLKFMVYLQKENIIDESGMPKERFSAEFPKEGPSILRIQQVVRGDSAAYFCASSPEGSMGETQCFGPGTRLLVL.

The chain carries TRBV6-2 or TRBV6-3 and TRBJ2-7; 7 positions match TRBD1. This CDR3 has 14 residues. V lost 2 bases and J lost 3; bases outside the gene matches: 4. Germline V CDR1 and CDR2: MNHEY, SVGEGT. The CDR3 coding sequence is TGTGCCAGCAGTTACGCAACAGGGGTCTACGAGCAGTACTTC. Protein sequence: CASSYATGVYEQYF.

This chain links TRBV10-3 with TRBJ1-6; TRBD1 might be the D (5 bases). This CDR3 spans 13 amino acids. Germline V lookup: CDR1 ENHRY, CDR2 SYGVKD. The V end lost 11 bases, the J end lost 6 bases, and 14 bases lay between the germline ends. CDR3: CAVGRGGNSPLHF. Written as DNA, the CDR3 is TGTGCCGTTGGACGGGGCGGTAATTCACCCCTCCACTTT.